The present TCR beta chain was sequenced within a study of untreated major depressive disorder. Overall study findings and caveats: CD4+ T cells from depressed patients used TRBV05-01 (Vbeta 5.1) more often than controls.

The donors were all European-descended. Controls lacked current or lifetime mood disorder and scored 5 or less on depressive symptoms. Roughly 32 ml of blood was drawn into EDTA tubes. This CDR3 has 15 residues. The ends were cut back, 1 base at V and 10 bases at J, with 14 bases in the middle. CDR1 is SGHAT, CDR2 FQNNGV, per germline. Assay: immunoSEQ multiplex PCR; the TCRdb copy retains only in-frame clones and omits some. In the table there are about 20,000 clones, around 87% of which are singletons. On this clone: Its antigen remains unknown.

Material: CD4+ T cells from PBMCs. The chain carries TRBV11-2 and TRBJ1-6, with D maybe TRBD1 (5 bases). This clonotype originated in a woman aged 30 to 39 in good health. Here the CDR3 DNA reads TGTGCCAGCAGCTTAGCCGGGACGGCGGGGTCACCCCTCCACTTT. Translating it yields CASSLAGTAGSPLHF.